Below, one T cell receptor (beta chain) is given with its context. Its antigen is not known. This was a deep-level run. Around 300 ng DNA, roughly 30,000 T cell genomes, went into unsorted PBMC replicate PCRs. The assay was immunoSEQ multiplex PCR, and TCRdb's table has in-frame clones only and misses some. The data show 450,000 to 550,000 clones, 70% to 80% seen once. The data were taken from a study of shared clonotypes between healthy human individuals. CDR3 length equals 15 residues. Trimming removed 4 bases from V and 7 bases from J, with 16 bases in between. CDR1 is LNHDA, CDR2 SQIVND, per germline (reference sequence). Notes on the study in general: Sequencing depth was a factor that was expected to affect clonotype sharing among donors. Blood was the only sampled material, and tissue repertoires likely differ.

This receptor was obtained from a woman in her thirties or forties in good health. Some clones in this sample may be carry-over from other donors' samples. The sequencing sample was made of PBMCs. The chain uses TRBV19 and TRBJ2-2, with D possibly being TRBD2 (6 bases). The CDR3 DNA follows: TGTGCCAGTAGTAGGGAGGATAGCTCGGGCGGGGAGCTGTTTTTT. Translated, it gives CASSREDSSGGELFF.